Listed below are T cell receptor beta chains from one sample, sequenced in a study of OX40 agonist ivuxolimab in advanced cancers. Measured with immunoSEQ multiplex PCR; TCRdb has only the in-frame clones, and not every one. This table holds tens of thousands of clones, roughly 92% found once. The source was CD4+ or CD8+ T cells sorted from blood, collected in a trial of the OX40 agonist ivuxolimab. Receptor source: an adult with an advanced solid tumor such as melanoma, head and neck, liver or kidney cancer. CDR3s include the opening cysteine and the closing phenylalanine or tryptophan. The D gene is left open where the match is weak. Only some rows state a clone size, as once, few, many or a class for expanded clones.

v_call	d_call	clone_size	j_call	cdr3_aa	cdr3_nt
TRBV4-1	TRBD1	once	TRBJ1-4	CASSQGTGQDEKLFF	TGCGCCAGCAGCCAAGGGACAGGGCAGGATGAAAAACTGTTTTTT
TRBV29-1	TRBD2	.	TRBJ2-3	CSVVEASGPSTDTQYF	TGCAGCGTGGTGGAAGCTAGCGGACCTAGCACAGATACGCAGTATTTT
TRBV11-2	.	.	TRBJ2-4	CASEGALAKNIQYF	TGTGCCTCGGAGGGTGCGTTAGCCAAAAACATTCAGTACTTC
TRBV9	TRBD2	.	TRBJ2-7	CASSDHLAGRGDEQYF	TGTGCCAGCAGCGACCACCTAGCGGGCCGAGGGGACGAGCAGTACTTC
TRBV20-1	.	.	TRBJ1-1	CSARGDTEAFF	TGCAGTGCCAGGGGCGACACTGAAGCTTTCTTT
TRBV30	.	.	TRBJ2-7	CAWSLTGFSYEQYF	TGTGCCTGGAGTTTAACAGGATTCTCCTACGAGCAGTACTTC
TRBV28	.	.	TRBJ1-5	CASSSFSPRTVRNQPQHF	TGTGCCAGCAGTTCCTTCAGTCCCAGAACGGTTCGCAATCAGCCCCAGCATTTT
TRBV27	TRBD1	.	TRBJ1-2	CASRTGSGGYTF	TGTGCCAGCAGGACAGGGTCGGGTGGCTACACCTTC
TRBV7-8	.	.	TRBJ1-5	CASSLSGGPNQPQHF	TGTGCCAGCAGCTTATCCGGCGGGCCAAATCAGCCCCAGCATTTT
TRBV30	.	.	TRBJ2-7	CAWSVMSSYEQYF	TGTGCCTGGAGTGTAATGTCCTCCTACGAGCAGTACTTC
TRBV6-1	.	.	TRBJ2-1	CASRIGNEQFF	TGTGCCTCACGGATCGGGAATGAGCAGTTCTTC
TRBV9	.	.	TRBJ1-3	CASSGESLSGNTIYF	TGTGCCAGCAGCGGAGAATCCCTCTCTGGAAACACCATATATTTT
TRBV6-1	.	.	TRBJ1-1	CASSDNTPEAFF	TGTGCCAGCAGTGATAACACCCCTGAAGCTTTCTTT
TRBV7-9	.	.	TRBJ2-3	CASSHKGWEDTDTQYF	TGTGCCAGCAGCCATAAGGGGTGGGAAGACACAGATACGCAGTATTTT
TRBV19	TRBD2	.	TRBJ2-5	CASSPAGLAAPRETQYF	TGTGCCAGTAGCCCGGCCGGACTAGCGGCTCCCCGGGAGACCCAGTACTTC
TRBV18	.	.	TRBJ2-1	CASSPRENPYNEQFF	TGTGCCAGCTCACCGCGGGAAAACCCGTACAATGAGCAGTTCTTC
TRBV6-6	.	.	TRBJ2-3	CASSYGSVPSTDTQYF	TGTGCCAGCAGTTACGGGTCTGTACCTAGCACAGATACGCAGTATTTT
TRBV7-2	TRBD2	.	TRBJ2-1	CASSFGSGGGNEQFF	TGTGCCAGCAGCTTTGGTAGCGGGGGGGGCAATGAGCAGTTCTTC
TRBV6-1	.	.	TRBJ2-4	CASSQDLTLAKNIQYF	TGTGCCAGCAGTCAAGACCTGACGCTAGCCAAAAACATTCAGTACTTC
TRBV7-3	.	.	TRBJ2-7	CASSFAGGGYEQYF	TGTGCCAGCAGCTTCGCCGGGGGCGGTTACGAGCAGTACTTC
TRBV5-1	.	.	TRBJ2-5	CASSPSGAQETQYF	TGCGCCAGCAGCCCATCCGGGGCCCAGGAGACCCAGTACTTC
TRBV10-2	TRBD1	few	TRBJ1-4	CASSRGETNEKLFF	TGCGCCAGCAGCAGGGGGGAGACTAATGAAAAACTGTTTTTT
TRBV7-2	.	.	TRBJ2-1	CASSFLANEQFF	TGTGCCAGCAGCTTCCTCGCAAATGAGCAGTTCTTC
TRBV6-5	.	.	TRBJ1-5	CASSVTGQPQHF	TGTGCCAGCAGTGTAACAGGTCAGCCCCAGCATTTT
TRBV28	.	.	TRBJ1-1	CASSPNTEAFF	TGTGCCAGCAGTCCCAACACTGAAGCTTTCTTT
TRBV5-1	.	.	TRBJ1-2	CASSTTEGGYGYTF	TGCGCCAGCAGCACGACGGAAGGGGGCTATGGCTACACCTTC
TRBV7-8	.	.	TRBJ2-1	CASSLGFGSSYNEQFF	TGTGCCAGCAGCTTAGGTTTCGGCAGCTCCTACAATGAGCAGTTCTTC
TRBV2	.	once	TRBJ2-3	CASSEVEYADTQYF	TGTGCCAGCAGTGAAGTGGAGTACGCAGATACGCAGTATTTT
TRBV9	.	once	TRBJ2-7	CASSLTGAFSYEQYF	TGTGCCAGCAGCCTCACCGGAGCCTTTTCCTACGAGCAGTACTTC
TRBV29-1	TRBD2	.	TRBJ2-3	CSVEGLAGTDTQYF	TGCAGCGTAGAAGGACTAGCGGGCACAGATACGCAGTATTTT
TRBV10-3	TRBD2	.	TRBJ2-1	CAISDLAGDEQFF	TGTGCCATCAGTGATCTAGCGGGAGATGAGCAGTTCTTC
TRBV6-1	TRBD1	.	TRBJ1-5	CASSGVGTGGLGQPQHF	TGTGCCAGCAGTGGGGTGGGGACAGGGGGCTTGGGCCAGCCCCAGCATTTT
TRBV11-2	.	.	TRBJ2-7	CASSLALGVHEQYF	TGTGCCAGCAGCTTAGCACTAGGGGTCCACGAGCAGTACTTC
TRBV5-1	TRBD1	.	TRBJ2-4	CASSSDRGFDIQYF	TGCGCCAGCAGCTCCGACAGGGGGTTTGACATTCAGTACTTC
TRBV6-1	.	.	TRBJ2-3	CASSEQRLGADTQYF	TGTGCCAGCAGTGAACAGCGGCTTGGCGCAGATACGCAGTATTTT
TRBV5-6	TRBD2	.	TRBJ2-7	CASSYGRDYYEQYF	TGTGCCAGCAGCTACGGACGGGACTACTACGAGCAGTACTTC
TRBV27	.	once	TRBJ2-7	CASMGGVAYEQYF	TGTGCCAGCATGGGTGGGGTCGCCTACGAGCAGTACTTC